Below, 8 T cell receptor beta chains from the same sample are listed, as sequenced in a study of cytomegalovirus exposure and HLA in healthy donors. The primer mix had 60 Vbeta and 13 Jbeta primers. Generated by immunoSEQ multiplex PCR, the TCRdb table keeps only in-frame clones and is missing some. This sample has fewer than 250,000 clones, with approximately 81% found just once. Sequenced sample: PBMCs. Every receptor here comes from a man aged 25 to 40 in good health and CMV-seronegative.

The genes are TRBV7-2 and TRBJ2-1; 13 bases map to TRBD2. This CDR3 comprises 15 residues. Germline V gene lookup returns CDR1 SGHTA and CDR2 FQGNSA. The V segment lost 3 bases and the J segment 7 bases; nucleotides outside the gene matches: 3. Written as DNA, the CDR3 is TGTGCCAGCAGCTTCCGACTAGCGGGGGGAAATGAGCAGTTCTTC. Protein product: CASSFRLAGGNEQFF.

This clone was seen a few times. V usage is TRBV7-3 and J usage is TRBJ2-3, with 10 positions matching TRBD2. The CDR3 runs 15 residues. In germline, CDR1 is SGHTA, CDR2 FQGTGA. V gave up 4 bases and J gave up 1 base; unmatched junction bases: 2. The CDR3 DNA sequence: TGTGCCAGCAGCTCCAGCGGGGGGGGCACAGATACGCAGTATTTT. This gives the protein CASSSSGGGTDTQYF.

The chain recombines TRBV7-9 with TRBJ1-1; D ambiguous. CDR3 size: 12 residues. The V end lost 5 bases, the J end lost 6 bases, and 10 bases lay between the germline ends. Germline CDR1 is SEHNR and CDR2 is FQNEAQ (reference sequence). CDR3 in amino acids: CASSPGLAEAFF. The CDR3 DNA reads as TGTGCCAGCAGCCCAGGACTGGCTGAAGCTTTCTTT. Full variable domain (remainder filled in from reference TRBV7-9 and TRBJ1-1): DTGVSQNPRHKITKRGQNVTFRCDPISEHNRLYWYRQTLGQGPEFLTYFQNEAQLEKSRLLSDRFSAERPKGSFSTLEIQRTEQGDSAMYLCASSPGLAEAFFGQGTRLTVV.

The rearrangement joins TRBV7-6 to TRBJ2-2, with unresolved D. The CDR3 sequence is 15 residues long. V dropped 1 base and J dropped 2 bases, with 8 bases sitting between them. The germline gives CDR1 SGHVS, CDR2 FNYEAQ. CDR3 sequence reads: CASSLGKANTGELFF. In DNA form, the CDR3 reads TGTGCCAGCAGCTTAGGTAAAGCCAACACCGGGGAGCTGTTTTTT.

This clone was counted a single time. The CDR3 DNA is TGTGCCAGCAGCTCCCGGGACAGGAACACTGAAGCTTTCTTT. Its protein is CASSSRDRNTEAFF. The chain couples TRBV5-4 to TRBJ1-1; 7 bases match TRBD1. The J segment lost 1 base and the V segment lost 3 bases, leaving 3 bases of the junction unmatched. The CDR3 spans 14 residues. Germline assignment: CDR1 SGHNT and CDR2 YYREEE (reference sequence).

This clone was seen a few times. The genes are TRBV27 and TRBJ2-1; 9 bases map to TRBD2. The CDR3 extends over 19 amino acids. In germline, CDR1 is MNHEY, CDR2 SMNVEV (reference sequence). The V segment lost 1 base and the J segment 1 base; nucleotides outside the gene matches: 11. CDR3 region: CASSLLKAGGRGSYNEQFF. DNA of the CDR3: TGTGCCAGCAGTTTATTAAAGGCGGGGGGGCGTGGGTCCTACAATGAGCAGTTCTTC.

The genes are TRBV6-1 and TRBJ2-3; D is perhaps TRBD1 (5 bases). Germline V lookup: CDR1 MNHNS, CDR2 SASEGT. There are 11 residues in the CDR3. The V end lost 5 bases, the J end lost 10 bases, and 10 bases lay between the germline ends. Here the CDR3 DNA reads TGTGCCAGCAGTCAGGGTCCGGCGCAGTATTTT. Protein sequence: CASSQGPAQYF.

DNA for the CDR3: TGTGCCAGCAGCTGGGGACTAGCGGGAAGCTCCTACGAGCAGTACTTC. This encodes CASSWGLAGSSYEQYF. V gene TRBV7-3 combines with J gene TRBJ2-7; TRBD2 matches 13 bases. Germline loops: CDR1 SGHTA, CDR2 FQGTGA. With 4 bases clipped from V and 0 bases from J, the junction kept 3 bases outside the gene matches. The CDR3 runs 16 residues.